The clone carrying this T cell receptor (beta chain) has a handful of counts. The target antigen is unknown. The entry originates in a study of post-analysis software for immune sequencing data. The study's findings and limits: Significantly lower normalized Chao1 diversity was found in patients with multiple sclerosis relative to controls.

Unique molecular identifiers had been added to the TCR beta cDNA libraries. TCRdb ran MiXCR on the PCR reads and lists one entry per CDR3 protein. Among approximately 630,000 distinct CDR3 sequences listed, around 64% were seen once. This clonotype originated in a girl aged 2-10 years with multiple sclerosis. Sequences were obtained from blood.

CDR3 amino acids: CASSLSVTQYF. DNA of the CDR3: TGTGCCAGCAGTTTATCAGTTACGCAGTATTTT. V gene TRBV12-3 or TRBV12-4 combines with J gene TRBJ2-3, with D unclear. Between the trimmed V and J ends, which lost 2 bases and 8 bases, there was a span of 5 bases. This CDR3 contains 11 residues.